This T cell receptor beta chain was sequenced during a study of tumor and adjacent non-tumor tissue in lung cancer. Whole-study context: Patients comprised about eleven adenocarcinoma, a couple of squamous cell carcinoma and 1 small cell lung cancer.

Per germline, CDR1 MNHNS and CDR2 SASEGT. CDR3 length equals 15 residues. The library came from three nested PCR rounds adapted from ARM-PCR protocols. TCRdb passed the multiplex PCR reads through MiXCR, listing each CDR3 protein once. Of about 200,000 distinct CDR3 sequences listed, 70% to 75% are singletons. Study-level findings and limits: Compared with tumor, normal lung showed significantly lower TCR diversity. In normal lung, the top 100 clones were significantly more dominant than in tumor.

Note on this clonotype: Its specificity is unknown. Its ends do not fully match the called genes, so a read error is possible.

RNA was extracted from bulk tissue without any cell sorting. Newly diagnosed lung cancer patients had thoracic surgery in China, August–late 2014, without prior chemotherapy. The rearrangement joins TRBV6-1 to TRBJ2-1; D might be TRBD2 (6 bases). The TCR sequence derives from a man aged 55 to 70 with non-small cell lung cancer. What was sequenced was lung tumor tissue. CDR3 residues: CASSGDGGAYNEEFF. The CDR3 nucleotides are TGTGCCAGCAGTGGGGATGGCGGGGCCTATAATGAGGAGTTCTTC.